Included here is one T cell receptor beta chain sequence, with context. Its antigen is currently unknown. Treatment reported: approximately nine-day PBMC culture with coronavirus spike peptide pools or control peptides (ViraFEST assay). Researchers reported culturing 2 million or so PBMCs per well with approximately 10 IU/ml IL-2 and 8 to 10 ug/ml peptide pools. This specimen comes from a study of vaccination and CD4 T cells after COVID-19. Overall study: Typically, post-vaccine samples were obtained a median about 70 days after dose two, within a range of 14 to 241.

V was trimmed by 0 bases and J by 5 bases, leaving 8 bases between them. This CDR3 spans 13 amino acids. Germline V CDR1 and CDR2: SGHRS, YFSETQ. Cultured CD4+ T cells had their DNA profiled by the Oncomine TCR Beta short-read assay. Scientists extracted genomic DNA from CD4+ T cells grown in culture. TCRdb used MiXCR to reprocess the PCR reads, holding one entry per CDR3 protein. Among 15,000 to 20,000 distinct CDR3 sequences listed, around 50% were seen once. Findings and limits, study-wide: The cohort comprised relatively few convalescent patients, and no early post-infection timepoints were analyzed.

Material for sequencing was cultured CD4+ T cells from blood. This receptor was taken from a human donor with COVID-19. J is TRBJ1-2 and V is TRBV5-1, with D uncertain. In nucleotides, the CDR3 is TGCGCCAGCAGCTTGGACAGAGCGTATGGCTACACCTTC. Its translation is CASSLDRAYGYTF.